This T cell receptor beta chain was documented in a study of siplizumab effects on memory and regulatory T cells. The assay was immunoSEQ multiplex PCR, and TCRdb's table has in-frame clones only and misses some. The sample holds more than 95,000 clones; over 90% are singletons and the top ten take 0.62%. The CDR3 consists of 15 residues. Germline V gives CDR1 SGHRS, CDR2 YFSETQ. The ends lost 2 bases at V and 8 bases at J; junction bases unmatched: 9. This receptor was taken from a human donor in good health. The sequencing input was Tregs sorted from blood. The genes are TRBV5-1 and TRBJ2-1; 8 bases map to TRBD2. CDR3 loop: CASSFGLAGADEQFF. CDR3 coding DNA: TGCGCCAGCAGCTTTGGCCTAGCGGGCGCCGATGAGCAGTTCTTC.